The clone carrying this TCR beta chain was observed a few times. Its antigen is undetermined. This was the immunoSEQ version 4 assay in survey mode. Produced via immunoSEQ multiplex PCR; TCRdb's table is partial and in-frame only. This table holds 45,000 to 55,000 clones, approximately 72% found once. This CDR3 comprises 16 residues. CDR1 and CDR2 (germline): SGHRS, YFSETQ. Germline trimming cut 0 bases from V and 0 bases from J; bases unmatched to any gene: 4. Cells were stimulated with CMV-infected fibroblast lysates at about 10 ug/mL. CD40L-negative CD69-negative CD45RO-high memory CD4+ T cells were sorted as populations depleted of antigen-responding cells. This sample stems from a study of persistence of HIV-infected CD4 T cells. Looking at the study overall: CD4+ T cells responding to CMV or HIV-1 Gag were isolated.

The sample here was CD4+ T cells sorted from PBMCs after 18-hour stimulation, taken from a patient who received antiretroviral therapy. The genes are TRBV5-1 and TRBJ2-3; 7 bases line up with TRBD2. The clonotype originates from an adult man with HIV who was CMV-seropositive. The CDR3 DNA reads TGCGCCAGCAGCTTGGCGGCTAGCGGTAGCACAGATACGCAGTATTTT. Translating gives CASSLAASGSTDTQYF.